This TCR beta chain was captured in a study of blood T cell repertoires in COVID-19. Study background: Italy, Spain and the United States were the sources of the convalescent and acute COVID-19 samples. PBMCs, B-cell-depleted T cells, or T cells provided the cDNA or gDNA that made up the material.

CDR1 and CDR2 (germline): SGHNT, YENEEA. This CDR3 has 11 residues. V was pared by 1 base and J by 11 bases, with 8 bases between. Original methodology: The assay estimated nucleated cells by amplifying reference gene primers. Assay used: immunoSEQ multiplex PCR; TCRdb lists only in-frame clones, some missing. V and J calls and clone size follow that table, whereas D and trimming were derived from the DNA. The profile shows some 100,000 clones, roughly 90% of them singletons. Material: peripheral blood. The chain is built from TRBV11-3 and TRBJ1-1; TRBD1 might be the D (5 bases). This receptor was taken from a woman in her sixties with acute or convalescent COVID-19. For the CDR3, the DNA is TGTGCCAGCAGCTTAGGACAGAAGGCTTTCTTT. This encodes CASSLGQKAFF.